Below, one TCR beta chain is given with its context. Its antigen is as yet unknown. These data belong to a study of T cell responses to AZD1222 COVID-19 vaccine. Study context: Analyses pooled second doses at about 4 or about 12 weeks.

TCRdb's table, derived via immunoSEQ multiplex PCR, lists solely in-frame clones and lacks some. There are fewer than 150,000 clones in the sample; approximately 88% occur only once, and 4.5% to 5% lies in the top ten. The germline CDR1 and CDR2 sequences are MGHDK and SYGVNS. The CDR3 is 15 residues long. The germline V and J ends were trimmed by 5 bases and 0 bases, with 11 bases remaining between them. Study-level findings and limits: Rises in breadth and depth of Spike-specific TCRs came after two AZD1222 doses. Samples come after the peak T cell response, not at day 14.

V is TRBV25-1 and J is TRBJ1-3; D is uncertain. This TCR was sampled from an adult in good health. The sample in question was peripheral blood, obtained on day 0 of AZD1222 vaccination. The CDR3 loop reads CASSHGRRSGNTIYF. For the CDR3, the DNA is TGTGCCAGCAGTCATGGACGGCGCTCTGGAAACACCATATATTTT.